This T cell receptor beta chain was observed in a study of blood T cell repertoires in COVID-19 (dated by TCRdb to the early 2020s). With respect to the entire study: Samples from collaborators originated in the United States, Italy and Spain and spanned both the acute and convalescent phases of COVID-19. The dataset comprised deeply sampled blood TCRbeta repertoires from subjects exposed to, actively infected with, or recovered from COVID-19. Samples were obtained from the ongoing ImmuneRACE study (first 160 participants) and from some 1,200 subjects provided by 6 global collaborators. A freely available public database, intended as a resource for researchers studying the immune response to SARS-CoV-2, is where the repertoires were released. The prospective study material was composed of cDNA or gDNA derived from T cells, B-cell-depleted T cells, or PBMCs. HLA class I and class II types, where available, came from metadata supplied by the sample provider rather than from assay-based typing. A de-identified subject ID, COVID-19 status, age in years and sex were almost always included in the sample metadata.

As concerns this clone: The clone's antigen remains unknown. No much larger clonotype is one base removed from it; base qualities were not supplied.

TCRbeta CDR3 regions were amplified from genomic DNA using the immunoSEQ Assay, a bias-controlled multiplex PCR. In the paper's pipeline: The number of nucleated cells in each sample was estimated by amplification of reference gene primers within the assay. To quantify the absolute abundance of each unique TCRbeta CDR3 rearrangement, sequence reads were collapsed and filtered. For each sample, productive Simpson clonality was calculated as the square root of Simpson's diversity index across productive rearrangements. TCRdb mirrors the immuneACCESS table, restricted to in-frame sequences. Some clones are absent from its copies; in checked studies, under half trace to an unresolved V gene, and the reason for the others is unknown. Clonal size and the V and J genes are those of that table, whereas D and trimming came from the DNA. The sample contains around 230,000 clones, about 86% of them found a single time. Of the sample, roughly 3.3% falls within the top ten clones.

The CDR3 holds 15 amino acids from the cysteine to the phenylalanine. Of the read, only the CDR3 DNA is kept; its 45 bases are in frame from base 1. CDR1 SGHNT and CDR2 YYREEE were looked up in the germline V gene (reference sequence). V loses 0 bases of germline sequence and J loses 1 base, and the interval between the two ends is 10 bases. Participants in the prospective study were aged roughly 18 to 90 years, lived in 20 to 25 United States geographic areas, and enrolled through a virtual design. In the prospective study, cohorts were assigned on the basis of participant-reported clinical history obtained from a screening survey and a study questionnaire. In the prospective study, whole blood, serum and a nasopharyngeal or oropharyngeal swab were collected from each participant by mobile phlebotomists. Participants in the prospective study had the option to provide additional blood draws and questionnaires over an approximately 2-month period. Prospective study blood samples were shipped either frozen or at room temperature before DNA extraction.

Results and caveats for the whole study, not just this receptor: The amount of clinical and demographic metadata varied by source and participant and was provided uncurated.

The sequenced material came from PBMCs or T cells enriched from blood (not recorded which). The chain joins TRBV5-4 to TRBJ1-1; a confident D gene designation cannot be given. This receptor was identified in a woman aged 40 to 55 with acute COVID-19. The CDR3 reads as follows: CASSLAGIRNTEAFF. The nucleotides are TGTGCCAGCAGCTTGGCCGGGATACGGAACACTGAAGCTTTCTTT. The entire variable domain, with the stretches around the CDR3 drawn from the reference TRBV5-4 and TRBJ1-1 proteins, is ETGVTQSPTHLIKTRGQQVTLRCSSQSGHNTVSWYQQALGQGPQFIFQYYREEENGRGNFPPRFSGLQFPNYSSELNVNALELDDSALYLCASSLAGIRNTEAFFGQGTRLTVV.